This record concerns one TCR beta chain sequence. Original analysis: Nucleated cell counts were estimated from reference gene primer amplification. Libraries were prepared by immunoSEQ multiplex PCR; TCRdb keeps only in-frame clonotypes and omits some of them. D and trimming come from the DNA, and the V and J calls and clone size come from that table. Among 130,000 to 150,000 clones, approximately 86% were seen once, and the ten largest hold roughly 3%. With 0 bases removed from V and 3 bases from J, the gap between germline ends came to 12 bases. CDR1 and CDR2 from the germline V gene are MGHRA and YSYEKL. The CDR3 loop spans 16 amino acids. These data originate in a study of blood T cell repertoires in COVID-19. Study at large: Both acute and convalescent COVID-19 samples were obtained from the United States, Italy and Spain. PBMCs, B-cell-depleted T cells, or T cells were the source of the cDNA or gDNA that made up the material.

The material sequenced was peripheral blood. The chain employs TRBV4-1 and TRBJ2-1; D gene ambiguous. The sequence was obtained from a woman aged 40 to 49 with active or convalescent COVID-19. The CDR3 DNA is TGCGCCAGCAGCCAAGATCCCTATAGCCTCTACAATGAGCAGTTCTTC. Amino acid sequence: CASSQDPYSLYNEQFF.